Included here is one T cell receptor (beta chain) sequence, with context. What it binds is not known. TCRdb re-analysed the reads in MiXCR, keeping a single row per CDR3 protein. This repertoire shows about 350,000 distinct CDR3 sequences, roughly 34% found once; its top ten account for approximately 13%. This sample was taken from a study of T cell repertoires in cytomegalovirus infection. Germline V CDR1 and CDR2: SEHNR, FQNEAQ (reference sequence). This CDR3 contains 15 residues. The V gene lost 1 base and the J gene lost 4 bases, with 12 bases spanning the gap. Sequences were derived from cultured PBMCs, sampled from culture after CMV antigen stimulation. This TCR was sampled from a human donor in good health (CMV status not recorded). Some clones in this sample may be carry-over from other donors' samples. The V gene is TRBV7-9, the J gene TRBJ2-3; D not resolved. The CDR3 sequence: CASSLGDFDPDTQYF. Here the CDR3 DNA reads TGTGCCAGCAGCTTAGGGGATTTCGACCCAGATACGCAGTATTTT.